The 24 T cell receptor beta chains below were found in one sample sequenced in a study of shared clonotypes between healthy human individuals. Positive CCR7 selection of CD45RO-negative cells yielded the naive CD8 cells, and terminally differentiated effector memory CD45RA+ cells were excluded. TCRdb's copy holds only in-frame clones and misses some; the assay was immunoSEQ multiplex PCR. The table lists about 580,000 clones, roughly 98% of them singletons, with approximately 0.3% in the top ten. The sample was naive CD8+ T cells sorted from blood. These receptors were collected from a young man in good health.

V usage is TRBV11-2 and J usage is TRBJ2-1, with unresolved D. CDR1 and CDR2 (germline): SGHAT, FQNNGV. There are 14 residues in the CDR3. Trimming removed 0 bases from V and 6 bases from J, with 9 bases in between. The CDR3 loop is CASSLERRANEQFF. CDR3 DNA sequence: TGTGCCAGCAGCTTAGAGCGGAGAGCCAATGAGCAGTTCTTC.

This chain joins TRBV4-1 and TRBJ1-3; 10 bases agree with TRBD1. V lost 4 bases, J lost 2 bases, and 11 bases stayed unmatched. This CDR3 is 18 amino acids long. The germline CDR1 and CDR2 sequences are MGHRA and YSYEKL. The chain's CDR3 is CASSPTGGKGDTGNTIYF. The CDR3, as DNA: TGCGCCAGCAGCCCGACAGGGGGCAAAGGGGACACTGGAAACACCATATATTTT.

The chain couples TRBV9 to TRBJ1-1, with D unclear. V was cut by 4 bases and J by 8 bases, with 12 bases left in between. This CDR3 region has 12 residues. Germline V gene lookup returns CDR1 SGDLS and CDR2 YYNGEE. The CDR3 DNA sequence: TGTGCCAGCAGCTCCCCGCGGTCAGAAGCTTTCTTT. Protein: CASSSPRSEAFF.

Written as DNA, the CDR3 is TGTGCCAGCAGTTTTTCAGACAGGGGATCCTACAATGAGCAGTTCTTC. Amino acids: CASSFSDRGSYNEQFF. This chain connects TRBV28 to TRBJ2-1; 8 nucleotides line up with TRBD1. Germline V gene data show CDR1 as MDHEN and CDR2 as SYDVKM. The CDR3 covers 16 residues. With V trimmed by 3 bases and J by 1 base, 5 bases remained unmatched.

This sequence joins TRBV4-1 and TRBJ2-5, with 11 positions matching TRBD2. V lost 3 bases and J lost 0; bases outside the gene matches: 6. The CDR3 has 17 residues. Germline loops: CDR1 MGHRA, CDR2 YSYEKL. The CDR3 reads CASSQWTSGRYQETQYF. The CDR3 region has the DNA TGCGCCAGCAGCCAGTGGACTAGCGGGCGATACCAAGAGACCCAGTACTTC.

The V gene is TRBV29-1, the J gene TRBJ1-2; the D gene is possibly TRBD1 (6 bases). Germline CDR1 reads SQVTM; CDR2 reads ANQGSEA. V lost 3 bases to trimming and J lost 6 bases, with 14 bases between them. CDR3 length: 13 amino acids. The CDR3 region is CSVDWGARNGYTF. The DNA of the CDR3 is TGCAGCGTTGATTGGGGGGCGCGGAATGGCTACACCTTC.

J is TRBJ2-7 and V is TRBV4-3; D is unclear. Germline CDR1 and CDR2: LGHNA and YSLEER. The CDR3 extends over 13 amino acids. The V end was cut by 1 base, the J end by 5 bases, with 9 bases between. The CDR3 here is CASSQGPGDEQYF. As DNA, the CDR3 is TGCGCCAGCAGCCAAGGCCCAGGCGACGAGCAGTACTTC.

The chain is built from TRBV27 and TRBJ2-3, with D possibly TRBD2 on 5 matching bases. Trimming removed 4 bases from V and 3 bases from J, with 17 bases in between. Germline V gene data show CDR1 as MNHEY and CDR2 as SMNVEV (reference sequence). The CDR3 sequence is 16 residues long. Here the CDR3 DNA reads TGTGCCAGCAGTTCAGTTGCGGGCCGAGCAACAGATACGCAGTATTTT. Its protein is CASSSVAGRATDTQYF.

The gene calls are TRBV6-5 and TRBJ1-2, with D uncertain. The germline gives CDR1 MNHEY, CDR2 SVGAGI. V dropped 11 bases and J dropped 2 bases, with 15 bases sitting between them. The CDR3 spans 13 residues. CDR3 protein: CAAAMGTNYGYTF. CDR3 nucleotides: TGTGCCGCCGCGATGGGTACGAACTATGGCTACACCTTC.

J is TRBJ2-3 and V is TRBV7-9, with 7 bases lining up with TRBD2. The V and J ends lost 5 bases and 0 bases, in that order; junction bases with no gene match: 8. This CDR3 comprises 16 residues. Germline V gene data show CDR1 as SEHNR and CDR2 as FQNEAQ (reference sequence). CDR3 amino acids: CASSQLATPSTDTQYF. DNA of the CDR3: TGTGCCAGCAGCCAACTAGCGACTCCTAGCACAGATACGCAGTATTTT.

This chain uses TRBV7-2 with TRBJ2-1; no clear D gene. Germline V gene lookup returns CDR1 SGHTA and CDR2 FQGNSA. Between the trimmed V and J ends, which lost 2 bases and 0 bases, there was a span of 11 bases. The CDR3 sequence is 16 residues long. The CDR3 DNA reads TGTGCCAGCAGCTTAAACGGCGGAAGCTCCTACAATGAGCAGTTCTTC. Translated: CASSLNGGSSYNEQFF.

V is TRBV4-3 and J is TRBJ2-1; D is possibly TRBD2 (6 bases). Germline V gives CDR1 LGHNA, CDR2 YSLEER. CDR3 length equals 15 residues. Deletions cut 2 bases from V and 4 bases from J, with 12 bases between. The CDR3 DNA sequence: TGCGCCAGCAGCCAATCTTGGGAGGCGTACAATGAGCAGTTCTTC. Protein product: CASSQSWEAYNEQFF.

In this sample, this clone turned up once. Compared with germline, one end of the junction differs, possibly owing to a read error. The gene calls are TRBV13 and TRBJ2-7; no clear D gene. Germline CDR1 is PRHDT and CDR2 is FYEKMQ (reference sequence). There are 12 residues in the CDR3. CDR3 coding DNA: TGTGCCAGCAGCTTAGGCCGGATGGATCGTAACTTC. It yields the protein CASSLGRMDRNF.

The V gene is TRBV4-3, the J gene TRBJ1-1; D is uncertain. The germline V gene has CDR1 LGHNA and CDR2 YSLEER. The CDR3 runs to 12 residues. V lost 5 bases and J lost 1, with 5 bases in between. The CDR3 loop reads CASSSANTEAFF. The CDR3 DNA reads as TGCGCCAGCAGCTCAGCGAACACTGAAGCTTTCTTT.

In its sample, this clone was seen once. This rearrangement joins TRBV27 to TRBJ2-7; 10 positions match TRBD2. Germline CDR1 reads MNHEY; CDR2 reads SMNVEV (reference sequence). This CDR3 is built from 15 residues. J lost 5 bases, V lost 1 base, and 5 bases had no gene match. Here the CDR3 DNA reads TGTGCCAGCAGTTTATGGGCTAGCGGGAGCCACGAGCAGTACTTC. As protein: CASSLWASGSHEQYF.

The genes are TRBV7-2 and TRBJ2-7, with D perhaps TRBD2 (5 bases). With 5 bases removed from V and 0 bases from J, the gap between germline ends came to 11 bases. The V gene's germline CDR1 is SGHTA and CDR2 FQGNSA. The CDR3 is 14 residues long. This CDR3 reads CASSILAYSYEQYF. The CDR3 bases are TGTGCCAGCAGCATCCTAGCCTACTCCTACGAGCAGTACTTC.

This sequence joins TRBV11-2 and TRBJ2-1, with 7 bases fitting TRBD2. The CDR3 covers 16 residues. In germline, CDR1 is SGHAT, CDR2 FQNNGV. Losses at the gene ends were 3 bases for V and 4 bases for J; bases not matched to a gene: 9. Here the CDR3 DNA reads TGTGCCAGCAGCTTCATGGCGGGAGTAAGTTACAATGAGCAGTTCTTC. Protein: CASSFMAGVSYNEQFF.

J is TRBJ2-2 and V is TRBV7-9; TRBD2 aligns across 14 bases. In germline, CDR1 is SEHNR, CDR2 FQNEAQ (reference sequence). J gave up 6 bases and V 3 bases, and 6 bases lay outside the gene matches. This CDR3 has 17 residues. The CDR3 nucleotides are TGTGCCAGCAGCTTCGGGACTAGCGGGAGTAAGGCCGGGGAGCTGTTTTTT. It specifies CASSFGTSGSKAGELFF.

A word on this clone: This specimen includes other DNA sequences encoding the same CDR3. The rearrangement links TRBV9 to TRBJ2-3; possibly TRBD1 or TRBD2 for D (6 bases each). This CDR3 has 15 amino acids. Trimming removed 0 bases at V and 0 bases at J, with 8 bases between. Germline CDR1 reads SGDLS; CDR2 reads YYNGEE. This CDR3 is CASSVAGGSTDTQYF. As DNA, the CDR3 is TGTGCCAGCAGCGTAGCCGGGGGCAGCACAGATACGCAGTATTTT.

This chain joins TRBV11-2 and TRBJ2-1; D is undetermined. The germline CDR1 and CDR2 sequences are SGHAT and FQNNGV. This CDR3 comprises 14 residues. V was cut by 1 base and J by 5 bases, with 9 bases left in between. The DNA of the CDR3 is TGTGCCAGCAGCTTAGCCTCCCGGAACAATGAGCAGTTCTTC. Its protein is CASSLASRNNEQFF. Based on the CDR3 plus reference TRBV11-2 and TRBJ2-1, the full variable domain is EAGVAQSPRYKIIEKRQSVAFWCNPISGHATLYWYQQILGQGPKLLIQFQNNGVVDDSQLPKDRFSAERLKGVDSTLKIQPAKLEDSAVYLCASSLASRNNEQFFGPGTRLTVL.

The J gene is TRBJ2-5, the V gene TRBV5-4; D is unclear. CDR1 and CDR2 (germline): SGHNT, YYREEE (reference sequence). Trimming left V 0 bases short and J 2 bases short, with 5 bases between. This CDR3 comprises 13 residues. The DNA for the CDR3 is TGTGCCAGCAGCTTGGACCATCAAGAGACCCAGTACTTC. Translation gives CASSLDHQETQYF.

The V gene is TRBV5-1, the J gene TRBJ2-2, with D possibly matching TRBD2 (6 bases). The CDR3 is 15 amino acids. Germline V gene data show CDR1 as SGHRS and CDR2 as YFSETQ. The V end was cut by 0 bases, the J end by 5 bases, with 11 bases between. CDR3 bases: TGCGCCAGCAGCTTGGAGCCGGGGGAGACCGGGGAGCTGTTTTTT. This sequence encodes CASSLEPGETGELFF.

The chain has TRBV28 and TRBJ2-7, with D perhaps matching TRBD1 (6 bases). Germline lookup yields CDR1 MDHEN and CDR2 SYDVKM. The CDR3 runs 14 residues. The V end was cut by 5 bases, the J end by 2 bases, with 13 bases between. CDR3 residues: CASSTGQYPYEQYF. The DNA for the CDR3 is TGTGCCAGCAGTACCGGACAGTACCCCTACGAGCAGTACTTC.

This clone was recorded only once. The chain recombines TRBV11-2 with TRBJ1-1; D may be TRBD1 (6 bases). Trimming shortened V by 3 bases and J by 11 bases, and 19 bases separated the two germline ends. The germline V gene has CDR1 SGHAT and CDR2 FQNNGV. The CDR3 extends over 14 amino acids. Written as DNA, the CDR3 is TGTGCCAGCAGCTTTCGGTGGCAGGGGACGGCGGCTTTCTTT. It yields the protein CASSFRWQGTAAFF.